This T cell receptor (beta chain) was captured in a study of graft-versus-host responses after intestinal transplantation. Study details: Recipients received multivisceral, liver-intestinal, or isolated intestinal transplants.

CDR1 is MGHRA, CDR2 YSYEKL, per germline. The CDR3 has 13 residues. Trimming took off 5 bases at V and 3 bases at J, with 9 bases between the two ends. The graft tissue was processed, and this released both intraepithelial and lamina propria lymphocytes. Sequencing used immunoSEQ multiplex PCR; TCRdb keeps in-frame clones, though not all of them. The data contain fewer than 15,000 clones, roughly two thirds of them seen just once; the ten biggest clones take up roughly 10%. The chain joins TRBV4-1 to TRBJ2-3, with unresolved D. This TCR derives from a human patient who received an intestinal transplant, so some T cells may come from the graft donor. The sequencing here drew on ileum tissue, taken 650 to 700 days after intestinal transplantation. The CDR3 bases are TGCGCCAGCAGCGCTCAGGCAACAGATACGCAGTATTTT. It codes for CASSAQATDTQYF.